These T cell receptor beta chains were read from a single sample in a study of CD8 T cells in Susac syndrome. From the immunoSEQ multiplex PCR reads, TCRdb called clonotypes with MiXCR, one entry per CDR3 protein. The repertoire holds roughly 200,000 distinct CDR3 sequences, with almost 96% as singletons. The sample comprised CD4+ T cells from PBMCs. Every receptor here comes from a human donor with multiple sclerosis. CDR3s include the opening cysteine and the closing phenylalanine or tryptophan. A D gene is named only where the DNA matches it firmly. Clone size, where shown, is once, few, many, or a class for clones that have expanded.

CDR3nt | CDR3aa | abundance | j_gene | v_gene | d_gene
TGTGCCAGCAGCAAATCAGGCGCGAACACCGGGGAGCTGTTTTTT | CASSKSGANTGELFF | NA | TRBJ2-2 | TRBV21-1 | NA
TGCAGTGCTAGAGGTCATCGAGGGGGCCAAGAGACCCAGTACTTC | CSARGHRGGQETQYF | NA | TRBJ2-5 | TRBV20-1 | NA
TGCAGTGCTACCACTATTAGCGGGGGGGTGACAGATACGCAGTATTTT | CSATTISGGVTDTQYF | NA | TRBJ2-3 | TRBV20-1 | TRBD2
TGCAGCGTTGCGGACAGGTCTTTAGCCTACGAGCAGTACTTC | CSVADRSLAYEQYF | NA | TRBJ2-7 | TRBV29-1 | TRBD1
TGTGCCAGCAGCTTGGTAGAGACCAACACAGATACGCAGTATTTT | CASSLVETNTDTQYF | NA | TRBJ2-3 | TRBV5-6 | NA
TGTGCCAGCTGTGTGGGGCACACAAGGACCGGGGAGCTGTTTTTT | CASCVGHTRTGELFF | NA | TRBJ2-2 | TRBV7-9 | NA
TGTGCCAGCAGCGAGTCGGCGGATTCACCCCTCCACTTT | CASSESADSPLHF | NA | TRBJ1-6 | TRBV9 | NA
TGTGCCAGCAGCCAAGTATTGGACACCGGGGAGCTGTTTTTT | CASSQVLDTGELFF | once | TRBJ2-2 | TRBV3-1 | NA
TGCAGCGTTGGGGAGGGACGGAGGGAGCAGTACTTC | CSVGEGRREQYF | NA | TRBJ2-7 | TRBV29-1 | TRBD2
TGTGCCAGCAGCGTAGTCGCGACGGGGGGTGGCTACACCTTC | CASSVVATGGGYTF | NA | TRBJ1-2 | TRBV9 | NA
TGCAGCGTTGATGGCTGGACCCAAGGCGTTAGTCGAACAGATACGCAGTATTTT | CSVDGWTQGVSRTDTQYF | NA | TRBJ2-3 | TRBV29-1 | NA
TGTGCCAGCAGCTTAGAAGTGGAGACCCAGTACTTC | CASSLEVETQYF | NA | TRBJ2-5 | TRBV11-1 | NA
TGTGCCAGCAGTCGCTTAAACCTAGCGGGGGACACAGATACGCAGTATTTT | CASSRLNLAGDTDTQYF | NA | TRBJ2-3 | TRBV27 | TRBD2
TGTGCCAGCAGTTTCACAGGGGGCGCCTATGGCTACACCTTC | CASSFTGGAYGYTF | NA | TRBJ1-2 | TRBV9 | TRBD1
TGTGCCAGCAGCACGGACGGTAGGCAGCCCCAGCATTTT | CASSTDGRQPQHF | NA | TRBJ1-5 | TRBV9 | NA
TGTGCCAGCAGTTTAGTCCGGGACAGGTGGGGGAACACTGAAGCTTTCTTT | CASSLVRDRWGNTEAFF | NA | TRBJ1-1 | TRBV12-3/TRBV12-4 | TRBD1
TGTGCCAGCAGCGTCGGGGATAGCAGCTACGAGCAGTACTTC | CASSVGDSSYEQYF | few | TRBJ2-7 | TRBV9 | NA
TGCAGCGTGGGGAGAGGGGAGCGGGATACGCAGTATTTT | CSVGRGERDTQYF | NA | TRBJ2-3 | TRBV29-1 | NA
TGTGCCAGCATTGCCCTAGCGGGGGCTGGGTTTCATACGCAGTATTTT | CASIALAGAGFHTQYF | NA | TRBJ2-3 | TRBV6-1 | TRBD2
TGTGCCAGCAAGCCGGGCTTAAATTCACCCCTCCACTTT | CASKPGLNSPLHF | NA | TRBJ1-6 | TRBV2 | NA
TGCAGTGCTAGAGTCTCAGGGAACACTGAAGCTTTCTTT | CSARVSGNTEAFF | NA | TRBJ1-1 | TRBV20-1 | NA
TGTGCCAGCAGCCAAGGGTGGGCAGGGCCGGACGAGCAGTACTTC | CASSQGWAGPDEQYF | NA | TRBJ2-7 | TRBV3-1 | NA
TGTGCCAGCAGTGGGGGGAGAGGACACAGCTATAGCAATCAGCCCCAGCATTTT | CASSGGRGHSYSNQPQHF | NA | TRBJ1-5 | TRBV2 | NA
TGCAGTGCTACCCGGGACAGGGGAATGAGCAATCAGCCCCAGCATTTT | CSATRDRGMSNQPQHF | NA | TRBJ1-5 | TRBV20-1 | TRBD1
TGTGCCAGCAGCCAAGTATTCGGAGAAGCCTTATCCTATAATTCACCCCTCCACTTT | CASSQVFGEALSYNSPLHF | NA | TRBJ1-6 | TRBV3-1 | NA
TGCGCCAGCAGCTTGGAACAGGGCGGATTTAATTCACCCCTCCACTTT | CASSLEQGGFNSPLHF | NA | TRBJ1-6 | TRBV5-1 | NA
TGTGCCAGCAGTGCTCAGGGGGGGACAAATCAGCCCCAGCATTTT | CASSAQGGTNQPQHF | NA | TRBJ1-5 | TRBV6-1 | TRBD1
TGTGCCAGCAGCTCACCTCAACAGGGGGACACTGAAGCTTTCTTT | CASSSPQQGDTEAFF | NA | TRBJ1-1 | TRBV5-4 | TRBD1
TGTGCCAGCAGCCAAGATCTCCCCTCGAGCGGGGGGCTTCAAGAGACCCAGTACTTC | CASSQDLPSSGGLQETQYF | NA | TRBJ2-5 | TRBV3-1 | TRBD2
TGCGCCAGCAGCCCGCCGGGGTTTAAGGGCCCCGGGGAGCTGTTTTTT | CASSPPGFKGPGELFF | NA | TRBJ2-2 | TRBV4-1 | NA
TGTGCCAGCAGCCAAATCCCCGGGGGCTACGAGCAGTACTTC | CASSQIPGGYEQYF | NA | TRBJ2-7 | TRBV3-1 | NA
TGTGCCAGCTCACCCAGGGCAACCACTGAAGCTTTCTTT | CASSPRATTEAFF | NA | TRBJ1-1 | TRBV18 | NA
TGTGCCACCAGCAGAGAATTGGGGAGAACTAATGAAAAACTGTTTTTT | CATSRELGRTNEKLFF | NA | TRBJ1-4 | TRBV15 | NA
TGTGCCAGTAGTAGCGGGACTAGCGGGGGAGAGACCCAGTACTTC | CASSSGTSGGETQYF | NA | TRBJ2-5 | TRBV19 | TRBD2
TGCAGCGTTGAGGTCCAGGCAAGGCAGCCCCAGCATTTT | CSVEVQARQPQHF | NA | TRBJ1-5 | TRBV29-1 | NA
TGTGCCAGCAGCTTGGGATTAGCAGATACGCAGTATTTT | CASSLGLADTQYF | NA | TRBJ2-3 | TRBV9 | NA
TGTGCCTGGAGTGTAGGGGTGCCGTCGCCTCAGCCCCAGCATTTT | CAWSVGVPSPQPQHF | few | TRBJ1-5 | TRBV30 | NA
TGTGCCAGCAGTTTTGGAGGCCCTCCTTACGAGCAGTACTTC | CASSFGGPPYEQYF | once | TRBJ2-7 | TRBV27 | NA
TGCAGTGCTAGACCTTCGAGTAGTAGCGGGGTCGAGACCCAGTACTTC | CSARPSSSSGVETQYF | NA | TRBJ2-5 | TRBV20-1 | TRBD2
TGTGCCAGTAAGAACAGGGGTCGGTCTCCTGAAGCTTTCTTT | CASKNRGRSPEAFF | NA | TRBJ1-1 | TRBV19 | TRBD1
TGCAGTGCTAGACTCGGGGGCTGGGATAATTCACCCCTCCACTTT | CSARLGGWDNSPLHF | NA | TRBJ1-6 | TRBV20-1 | NA